Below are 29 T cell receptor beta chains sequenced from a single sample in a study of tumor and adjacent non-tumor tissue in lung cancer. Three rounds of nested PCR, following a modified ARM-PCR protocol, produced the TCRbeta library. TCRdb fed the multiplex PCR reads into MiXCR, producing one record per CDR3 protein. The sample lists roughly 44,000 distinct CDR3 sequences, roughly two thirds occurring once. The template was RNA from unsorted bulk tissue. This non-tumor lung sample came from over 3 cm beyond the tumor edge. Sequenced material: distant non-tumor lung tissue. The receptors derive from a woman in her 40s with non-small cell lung cancer.

The chain employs TRBV7-8 and TRBJ2-7; the D gene could be TRBD1 or TRBD2 (5 bases each). This CDR3 has 17 residues. V was clipped by 6 bases and J by 7 bases, with 28 bases between them. Germline loops: CDR1 SGHVS, CDR2 FQNEAQ. The CDR3 reads CASSLGDGGLGRREQYF. CDR3 in DNA: TGTGCCAGCAGTCTAGGGGATGGCGGACTGGGTAGGCGGGAGCAGTACTTC.

As to this clonotype: This may be a read error, as it is one base from a much larger clone. V is TRBV30 and J is TRBJ2-2; 10 bases are shared with TRBD1. This CDR3 is 14 amino acids long. Germline CDR1 reads GTSNPN; CDR2 reads SVGIG (reference sequence). CDR3 nucleotides: TGTGCCTGGGACGGACAGGGGGTCACCGGGGAGCTGCTTTTT. As protein: CAWDGQGVTGELLF. Filled out from reference TRBV30 and TRBJ2-2, the complete variable domain reads SQTIHQWPATLVQPVGSPLSLECTVEGTSNPNLYWYRQAAGRGLQLLFYSVGIGQISSEVPQNLSASRPQDRQFILSSKKLLLSDSGFYLCAWDGQGVTGELLFGEGSRLTVL.

Details on this clonotype: Possible read error: a much larger clone is one base away. V usage is TRBV11-2 and J usage is TRBJ1-1; 7 nucleotides agree with TRBD1. Germline-derived CDR1 and CDR2 are SGHAT and FQNNGV. The CDR3 is made up of 16 amino acids. CDR3 sequence reads: CASRLTHRGEGTEAYF. CDR3 bases: TGTGCCAGCAGACTTACCCACAGGGGCGAGGGTACTGAAGCTTACTTT.

This clonotype was seen only once. Germline is not matched at one junction end, which may reflect a read error. The chain employs TRBV4-2 and TRBJ2-3; D is possibly TRBD1 or TRBD2 (6 bases each). From germline, CDR1 is LGHNA and CDR2 YNFKEQ. The CDR3 consists of 14 residues. DNA for the CDR3: TGTGCCAGCAACCAAGGGGGGACGTTAAATACGCAGTATTTC. Protein: CASNQGGTLNTQYF.

In regard to this clonotype: One end of the junction fails to match germline, which may point to a read error. The chain couples TRBV29-1 to TRBJ2-2; D may correspond to TRBD1 or TRBD2 (6 bases each). The CDR3 is 13 residues long. Germline values: CDR1 SQVTM, CDR2 ANQGSEA. As DNA, the CDR3 is TGCAGCGTCCGCACCGGGACGGAGGGGGAGCTATTTTTT. Translation gives CSVRTGTEGELFF.

This clonotype showed up just a few times. The CDR3 is CASSLAPGPGETQYF. The CDR3, as DNA: TGCGCCAGCAGCTTGGCTCCAGGCCCAGGGGAGACCCAGTACTTC. J is TRBJ2-5 and V is TRBV5-1; tentatively, D is TRBD1 (5 bases). This CDR3 region has 15 residues. V lost 0 bases and J lost 5, with 14 bases in between. The germline gives CDR1 SGHRS, CDR2 YFSETQ.

On this clonotype itself: Here the CDR3 omits its conserved ending phenylalanine or tryptophan, so a read error is the likely source. The DNA is left out, because the CDR3 cannot be placed on it with certainty; the CDR3 is given as TCRdb lists it. The chain joins TRBV11-2 to TRBJ2-5; the table's D gene call, TRBD2, was not cross checked with the DNA. The CDR3 has 16 residues if both end residues are counted. Germline lookup yields CDR1 SGHAT and CDR2 FQNNGV. CDR3 amino acids: CASSLVSSGRGFTRYL.

The chain joins TRBV29-1 to TRBJ1-1, with 9 bases identical to TRBD1. CDR1 and CDR2 from the germline V gene are SQVTM and ANQGSEA. This CDR3 region has 12 residues. CDR3 residues: CGAEQGACAAFF. CDR3 sequence (DNA): TGCGGCGCGGAACAGGGGGCGTGTGCGGCTTTCTTT.

A word on this clonotype: This is likely a read error, given that the CDR3 carries no conserved phenylalanine or tryptophan at its end. J is TRBJ1-1 and V is TRBV6-2 or TRBV6-3; D possibly corresponds to TRBD1 (5 bases). V lost 5 bases, J lost 2 bases, and 24 bases lay in between. The CDR3 runs to 18 residues. CDR1 and CDR2 from the germline V gene are MNHEY and SVGEGT. CDR3 in amino acids: CASSHHRGAGQDNTEAFC. The CDR3, as DNA: TGTGCCAGCAGTCACCACAGAGGGGCCGGGCAGGATAACACTGAAGCTTTCTGT.

This clonotype was found a few times. V and J are TRBV19 and TRBJ1-2; D remains ambiguous. Germline V gives CDR1 LNHDA, CDR2 SQIVND (reference sequence). V lost 7 bases and J lost 4, with 19 bases in between. The CDR3 runs 15 residues. The CDR3 DNA reads as TGTGCCAGTACCCCATCGACGAGCATTAGCTATGGCTACACCTTC. Translated: CASTPSTSISYGYTF.

About this clonotype itself: It may be a read error: a sequence one base away is much more abundant. This rearrangement joins TRBV5-6 to TRBJ1-1; 10 positions agree with TRBD1. J lost 2 bases, V lost 10 bases, and 5 bases had no gene match. The CDR3 has 13 residues. Germline V lookup: CDR1 SGHDT, CDR2 YYEEEE. In DNA, the CDR3 is TGTGCCGGCCGGGACAGGGGTAACACTGAAGCTTTCTTT. This gives the protein CAGRDRGNTEAFF.

Comments on this clonotype: Lacking the conserved final phenylalanine or tryptophan, this CDR3 likely reflects a read error. This chain links TRBV5-5 with TRBJ2-7; no clear D. Germline lookup yields CDR1 SGHKS and CDR2 YYEKEE (reference sequence). V dropped 6 bases and J dropped 4 bases, with 17 bases sitting between them. CDR3 length: 14 residues. DNA for the CDR3: TGTGCCAGCAAGCCTGGGATAGACTCATACGAGCAGTACTAC. Amino acid sequence: CASKPGIDSYEQYY.

Points on this clonotype: A read error may explain this, as a much larger clone is one base away. This chain connects TRBV11-3 to TRBJ2-1; TRBD2 might be the D (5 bases). CDR1 is SGHNT, CDR2 YENEEA, per germline. This CDR3 has 15 amino acids. CDR3: CASSPRSPGRNAQFF. In DNA, the CDR3 is TGTGCCAGCAGCCCCCGGTCCCCTGGGAGAAATGCGCAGTTCTTC.

To note about this clonotype: At one of its ends the junction is not consistent with the germline gene, which may arise from a read error. This chain joins TRBV5-4 and TRBJ1-5; D gene unclear. Germline V gene sequence: CDR1 SGHNT, CDR2 YYREEE (reference sequence). The CDR3 is made up of 19 amino acids. The CDR3 sequence: CVSSLPETRTSLGSQPQHF. The CDR3 DNA is TGTGTCAGCAGCTTACCCGAAACCCGGACTTCCCTAGGGAGTCAGCCCCAGCATTTT.

This clonotype appeared a few times. One base away lies a much larger clone, so this may be a sequencing read error. The rearrangement joins TRBV28 to TRBJ2-3, with D tentatively TRBD1 or TRBD2 (7 bases each). Per germline, CDR1 MDHEN and CDR2 SYDVKM. This CDR3 region has 14 residues. This CDR3 reads CDSSKGGTADTQYF. The DNA of the CDR3 is TGTGACAGCAGTAAGGGGGGGACAGCAGATACGCAGTATTTT.

This clonotype was seen ten or more times. The CDR3 DNA is TGTGCCAGCAGCCCTAGACTAGGCCAAGAGACCCAGTACTTC. Amino acids: CASSPRLGQETQYF. V gene TRBV5-4 combines with J gene TRBJ2-5; perhaps TRBD2 as D (6 bases). The CDR3 length is 14 residues. Germline V gives CDR1 SGHNT, CDR2 YYREEE (reference sequence). V dropped 4 bases and J dropped 1 base, with 11 bases sitting between them. The whole variable domain, filled in from reference TRBV5-4 and TRBJ2-5, reads ETGVTQSPTHLIKTRGQQVTLRCSSQSGHNTVSWYQQALGQGPQFIFQYYREEENGRGNFPPRFSGLQFPNYSSELNVNALELDDSALYLCASSPRLGQETQYFGPGTRLLVL.

Details on this clonotype: Sequence at one end of the junction differs from germline and may be a read error. The DNA for the CDR3 is TGTGCCGGCAGCGCCGGGCCGGAAGAGACCCAGTACTTT. Amino acids: CAGSAGPEETQYF. V gene TRBV11-2 combines with J gene TRBJ2-5, with no clear D. The CDR3 sequence is 13 residues long. Germline V gives CDR1 SGHAT, CDR2 FQNNGV.

As to this clonotype: The junction differs from germline at one of its ends, possibly a read error. The chain carries TRBV11-2 and TRBJ2-1, with D possibly TRBD2 on 5 matching bases. The CDR3 is 13 residues long. The germline CDR1 and CDR2 sequences are SGHAT and FQNNGV. Here the CDR3 reads CASSLAPGNEQLF. CDR3 nucleotides: TGTGCTAGCAGCCTAGCCCCTGGCAATGAGCAGTTATTC.

The sample holds many counts of this clonotype. The V gene is TRBV14, the J gene TRBJ2-5; D call uncertain. Germline-derived CDR1 and CDR2 are SGHDN and FVKESK. CDR3 length: 14 amino acids. Trimming shortened V by 1 base and J by 4 bases, and 10 bases separated the two germline ends. CDR3 bases: TGTGCCAGCAGCCAAGGGGCTTTTCCAGAGACCCAGTACTTC. Translated: CASSQGAFPETQYF.

On this clonotype itself: A much larger clone is a single base away; this may be a read error. This chain joins TRBV5-6 and TRBJ2-7, with 8 bases identical to TRBD2. This CDR3 region has 13 residues. Germline V CDR1 and CDR2: SGHDT, YYEEEE. The CDR3 sequence is CASGSGSIYGQYF. The DNA for the CDR3 is TGTGCCAGCGGAAGCGGGAGTATTTACGGGCAGTACTTC.

Regarding this clonotype: Since no conserved phenylalanine or tryptophan closes the CDR3, a read error is the likely cause. V usage is TRBV6-6 and J usage is TRBJ1-1; no clear D. Germline CDR1 and CDR2: MNHNY and SVGAGI (reference sequence). This CDR3 is 16 amino acids long. Trimming pared 0 bases from V and 3 bases from J, leaving 14 bases between. The CDR3 DNA reads TGTGCCAGCAGTTACTCCCCCCACCGAATGGACACTGAAGCTTTCCTT. It yields the protein CASSYSPHRMDTEAFL.

This clonotype was counted ten times or more. The chain has TRBV2 and TRBJ2-1, with D possibly matching TRBD2 (6 bases). V lost 7 bases, J lost 6 bases, and 16 bases lay in between. CDR1 is SNHLY and CDR2 is FYNNEI in the germline V gene. The CDR3 is made up of 14 amino acids. CDR3 sequence (DNA): TGTGCCAGCAATCGGGACTTGGGATCCAATGAGCAGTTCTTC. Its protein is CASNRDLGSNEQFF.

V and J are TRBV28 and TRBJ1-2, with TRBD1 matching over 7 bases. There are 16 residues in the CDR3. Germline trimming cut 2 bases from V and 4 bases from J; bases unmatched to any gene: 10. The germline V gene has CDR1 MDHEN and CDR2 SYDVKM. The CDR3 DNA follows: TGTGCCAGCAGTTTAAGGTGGCCAGGGGGTTCCTATGGCTACACCTTC. This translates into CASSLRWPGGSYGYTF.

This clonotype was seen at least ten times. The chain joins TRBV6-6 to TRBJ2-5, with D possibly being TRBD1 (6 bases). This CDR3 is 15 amino acids long. V lost 6 bases and J lost 1, with 15 bases in between. Germline V CDR1 and CDR2: MNHNY, SVGAGI (reference sequence). CDR3 protein: CASRRRDRSQETQYF. In DNA form, the CDR3 reads TGTGCCAGCAGACGACGTGACAGGTCCCAAGAGACCCAGTACTTC.

With regard to this clonotype: One base away lies a much larger clone, so this may be a sequencing read error. V gene TRBV28 combines with J gene TRBJ2-1, with D tentatively TRBD1 (6 bases). This CDR3 has 12 amino acids. Germline loops: CDR1 MDHEN, CDR2 SYDVKM. CDR3 protein: CASSRGFNEHFF. CDR3 DNA: TGTGCCAGCAGTAGGGGGTTCAATGAGCACTTCTTC.

A word on this clonotype: A junction end diverges from the germline sequence, so it may reflect a read error. This chain joins TRBV7-9 and TRBJ2-6, with D perhaps matching TRBD1 (6 bases). CDR3 length equals 16 residues. Germline CDR1 reads SEHNR; CDR2 reads FQNEAQ (reference sequence). This CDR3 reads CTSGRYRASGANVLTF. The CDR3 region has the DNA TGTACCAGCGGCCGTTACAGGGCCTCTGGGGCCAACGTCCTGACTTTC.

This clonotype was seen at least ten times. This chain connects TRBV6-1 to TRBJ1-4; TRBD1 aligns across 8 bases. The CDR3 is 14 amino acids. The germline V gene has CDR1 MNHNS and CDR2 SASEGT. With V trimmed by 5 bases and J by 5 bases, 4 bases remained unmatched. CDR3 DNA sequence: TGTGCCAGCAGTCTACGGACAGGGAATGAAAAACTGTTTTTT. This translates into CASSLRTGNEKLFF.

V is TRBV4-2 and J is TRBJ2-3; D is possibly TRBD2 (6 bases). The CDR3 runs to 15 residues. The germline V and J ends were trimmed by 0 bases and 3 bases, with 10 bases remaining between them. CDR1 is LGHNA, CDR2 YNFKEQ, per germline. CDR3 DNA sequence: TGTGCCAGCAGCCAAGATCTGGGGGGAACAGATACGCAGTATTTT. Its translation is CASSQDLGGTDTQYF.

The chain carries TRBV5-1 and TRBJ2-3; 12 bases align to TRBD2. Germline V lookup: CDR1 SGHRS, CDR2 YFSETQ. With 0 bases clipped from V and 0 bases from J, the junction kept 5 bases outside the gene matches. The CDR3 consists of 18 residues. The CDR3 DNA is TGCGCCAGCAGCTTGGTACTAGCGGGGGGCCGGAGCACAGATACGCAGTATTTT. Its protein is CASSLVLAGGRSTDTQYF.